The 8 T cell receptor beta chains below all came from one sample that was sequenced in a study of shared clonotypes between healthy human individuals. Only in-frame clones appear in the TCRdb table, and some are missing; sequencing was by immunoSEQ multiplex PCR. The repertoire has roughly 500,000 clones, 79% of them found once; the top ten carry roughly 13%. The source material was PBMCs. The receptors stem from a middle-aged woman in good health. Some clones in this sample may be carry-over from other donors' samples.

The chain combines TRBV4-1 with TRBJ2-7; no clear D. Trimming cost V 2 bases and J 2 bases, with 22 bases left between them. The CDR3 is 18 residues long. The germline V gene encodes CDR1 MGHRA and CDR2 YSYEKL. CDR3 nucleotides: TGCGCCAGCAGCCAAATACTACAGATGGATATTAGTGCCTACGAGCAGTACTTC. Translation: CASSQILQMDISAYEQYF.

The rearrangement links TRBV4-3 to TRBJ2-5; TRBD2 agrees at 10 bases. The CDR3 consists of 15 residues. Germline assignment: CDR1 LGHNA and CDR2 YSLEER. After removal of 4 bases from V and 5 bases from J, the junction contained 7 bases not matched to a gene. CDR3 sequence (DNA): TGCGCCAGCAGCCCTGGACTAGCGGCTGGGGAGACCCAGTACTTC. Protein sequence: CASSPGLAAGETQYF.

A word on this clone: With a much larger clone just one base away, this may be a read error. This sample includes further DNA sequences coding for the same CDR3. This sequence joins TRBV11-2 and TRBJ2-5; the D gene is possibly TRBD2 (6 bases). CDR1 is SGHAT, CDR2 FQNNGV, per germline. Trimming left V 1 base short and J 5 bases short, with 8 bases between. CDR3 length equals 13 residues. CDR3 sequence reads: CASSLAGVETQYF. CDR3 coding DNA: TGTGCCAGCAGCTTAGCGGGAGTGGAGACCCAGTACTTC. The full variable domain, in which reference TRBV11-2 and TRBJ2-5 provide the parts outside the CDR3, is EAGVAQSPRYKIIEKRQSVAFWCNPISGHATLYWYQQILGQGPKLLIQFQNNGVVDDSQLPKDRFSAERLKGVDSTLKIQPAKLEDSAVYLCASSLAGVETQYFGPGTRLLVL.

The rearrangement uses TRBV19 and TRBJ2-3; D gene unclear. CDR1 is LNHDA and CDR2 is SQIVND in the germline V gene (reference sequence). The CDR3 spans 13 residues. V was pared by 5 bases and J by 2 bases, with 8 bases between. In nucleotides, the CDR3 is TGTGCCAGTAGTGAGGTAGCCACAGATACGCAGTATTTT. This codes for CASSEVATDTQYF.

V and J are TRBV9 and TRBJ2-1; the D gene is possibly TRBD1 (5 bases). Trimming removed 3 bases at V and 1 base at J, with 11 bases between. This CDR3 is built from 15 residues. Germline V gene data show CDR1 as SGDLS and CDR2 as YYNGEE. This CDR3 reads CASSAGASSYNEQFF. DNA of the CDR3: TGTGCCAGCAGCGCTGGGGCTAGTTCCTACAATGAGCAGTTCTTC.

The rearrangement uses TRBV21-1 and TRBJ2-3; the DNA was not used to check the table's D call, TRBD1. TRBV21-1 constitutes a pseudogene. This CDR3 comprises 13 residues. CDR3 sequence: CASSSQGQATQYF. CDR3 coding DNA: TGTGCCAGCAGCTCTCAAGGACAGGCTACGCAGTATTTT.

The chain is built from TRBV7-9 and TRBJ2-7; TRBD2 matches at 10 bases. V was pared by 4 bases and J by 3 bases, with 9 bases of the junction left unmatched. CDR3 size: 16 residues. Germline V lookup: CDR1 SEHNR, CDR2 FQNEAQ (reference sequence). CDR3 DNA sequence: TGTGCCAGCAGCTCATCTACTAGCGGGATTATCTACGAGCAGTACTTC. Protein: CASSSSTSGIIYEQYF.

The chain couples TRBV6-5 to TRBJ2-7; the match to TRBD1 covers 7 bases. Germline trimming cut 6 bases from V and 3 bases from J; bases unmatched to any gene: 8. The germline gives CDR1 MNHEY, CDR2 SVGAGI. The CDR3 sequence is 14 residues long. The CDR3, as DNA: TGTGCCAGCAGGTCCGGGACAGTCCTCTACGAGCAGTACTTC. This encodes CASRSGTVLYEQYF.